This T cell receptor (beta chain) was retrieved from a study of Ad26.COV2.S vaccination and SARS-CoV-2 variants. Study at large: Participants got Ad26.COV2.S intramuscularly, once or twice 56 days apart.

Treatment noted: some 19 received Ad26.COV2.S at low or high dose, single or two shots; five or six received placebo; per-sample allocation not given. Sampling was performed 63 days after the first vaccine or placebo injection. In this sample, this clone turned up once. What it recognizes is unknown. Clones were sequenced by immunoSEQ multiplex PCR, and TCRdb holds only the in-frame ones, with some missing. The sample includes about 410,000 clones, 80% to 95% of them seen just once. V lost 2 bases to trimming and J lost 0 bases, with 8 bases between them. This CDR3 contains 15 residues. Germline V CDR1 and CDR2: MNHEY, SVGEGT. Study-level points and caveats: The study found similar non-spike TCR breadth in vaccine and placebo recipients. Using TCR breadth and depth analyses may have led to underestimated total T cell responses.

This rearrangement joins TRBV6-2 or TRBV6-3 to TRBJ1-3; D is unclear. Material: peripheral blood, obtained in a trial of Ad26.COV2.S vaccine versus placebo. The receptor comes from a person aged 18-60 years who received the Ad26.COV2.S COVID-19 vaccine or a placebo. This CDR3 is CASSYDAASGNTIYF. CDR3 coding DNA: TGTGCCAGCAGTTACGACGCAGCCTCTGGAAACACCATATATTTT.